The 28 T cell receptor beta chains presented below share a single source sample, sequenced in a study of T cell responses to AZD1222 COVID-19 vaccine. Assay: immunoSEQ multiplex PCR; the TCRdb copy retains only in-frame clones and omits some. This table has about 130,000 clones, roughly 91% appearing once. Sample: peripheral blood, taken on day 0 of AZD1222 vaccination. The receptors were sampled from an adult in good health.

The genes are TRBV2 and TRBJ2-7, with unresolved D. Trimming pared 0 bases from V and 8 bases from J, leaving 14 bases between. The germline V gene encodes CDR1 SNHLY and CDR2 FYNNEI. The CDR3 consists of 14 residues. This chain's CDR3 is CASSEARNDGQQYF. CDR3 bases: TGTGCCAGCAGTGAAGCCCGGAACGATGGGCAGCAGTACTTC.

This clone was counted a single time. The gene calls are TRBV6-5 and TRBJ1-3; 7 nucleotides align to TRBD1. The CDR3 has 16 amino acids. Germline V gene lookup returns CDR1 MNHEY and CDR2 SVGAGI. V gave up 2 bases and J gave up 0 bases; unmatched junction bases: 4. CDR3 in DNA: TGTGCCAGCAGTTACGCCCGGGACAGCTCTGGAAACACCATATATTTT. Its protein product is CASSYARDSSGNTIYF.

The chain links TRBV2 to TRBJ1-2; 8 bases align to TRBD1. The V gene's germline CDR1 is SNHLY and CDR2 FYNNEI. J lost 2 bases, V lost 4 bases, and 3 bases had no gene match. The CDR3 is 14 amino acids. CDR3: CASSAQGVNYGYTF. The CDR3 nucleotides are TGTGCCAGCAGTGCACAGGGGGTGAACTATGGCTACACCTTC.

V usage is TRBV10-3 and J usage is TRBJ2-1, with TRBD1 matching 9 bases. J lost 9 bases, V lost 5 bases, and 11 bases had no gene match. The CDR3 is 15 residues long. The germline gives CDR1 ENHRY, CDR2 SYGVKD. The CDR3 DNA reads TGTGCCATCAGTCCGGGACAGGGACCACGAAGTGAGCAGTTCTTC. As protein: CAISPGQGPRSEQFF.

This chain joins TRBV4-3 and TRBJ1-2; tentative D call: TRBD1 (5 bases). The CDR3 loop spans 16 amino acids. Trimming took 0 bases from V and 3 from J, leaving 14 bases between them. Germline V gene data show CDR1 as LGHNA and CDR2 as YSLEER. The CDR3 DNA reads as TGCGCCAGCAGCCAAGATTTCGAGGGGCCGGACTATGGCTACACCTTC. It translates to CASSQDFEGPDYGYTF.

The rearrangement uses TRBV5-1 and TRBJ2-1; TRBD1 matches 10 bases. J lost 4 bases, V lost 4 bases, and 5 bases had no gene match. The CDR3 contains 15 residues. Germline V gene lookup returns CDR1 SGHRS and CDR2 YFSETQ. The CDR3 loop is CASSPGTGVYNEQFF. DNA for the CDR3: TGCGCCAGCAGCCCCGGGACAGGGGTTTACAATGAGCAGTTCTTC.

The rearrangement links TRBV30 to TRBJ1-5, with TRBD1 as a possible D gene (5 bases). This CDR3 is 14 amino acids long. The V end lost 0 bases, the J end lost 3 bases, and 9 bases lay between the germline ends. Germline CDR1 GTSNPN, CDR2 SVGIG (reference sequence). CDR3 sequence (DNA): TGTGCCTGGAGTGTCGGACAAGTCAATCAGCCCCAGCATTTT. Its protein product is CAWSVGQVNQPQHF.

In DNA, the CDR3 is TGTGCTAGTGGCTCGGGACTGCTTTACAATGAGCAGTTCTTC. Protein: CASGSGLLYNEQFF. The chain carries TRBV12-5 and TRBJ2-1; perhaps TRBD2 as D (6 bases). The ends were cut back, 6 bases at V and 4 bases at J, with 13 bases in the middle. The CDR3 spans 14 residues. Germline V gene lookup returns CDR1 LGHNT and CDR2 FRNRAP.

The CDR3 is CASRGLAGGIGNEQFF. CDR3 DNA sequence: TGTGCCAGCAGGGGACTAGCGGGGGGAATCGGGAATGAGCAGTTCTTC. The chain recombines TRBV2 with TRBJ2-1; 15 nucleotides align to TRBD2. V was clipped by 6 bases and J by 7 bases; unmatched bases: 7. The germline V gene encodes CDR1 SNHLY and CDR2 FYNNEI. CDR3 length: 16 residues.

The rearrangement uses TRBV29-1 and TRBJ2-2, with no clear D. The CDR3 extends over 11 amino acids. CDR1 is SQVTM and CDR2 is ANQGSEA in the germline V gene. The V end was cut by 4 bases, the J end by 5 bases, with 5 bases between. As DNA, the CDR3 is TGCAGCGTTGTGTATACCGGGGAGCTGTTTTTT. It yields the protein CSVVYTGELFF.

This chain connects TRBV18 to TRBJ1-4, with a possible D match to TRBD1 (6 bases). Germline V gene lookup returns CDR1 KGHSH and CDR2 LQKENI. The V and J ends lost 5 bases and 5 bases respectively, with 12 bases between them. There are 14 residues in the CDR3. CDR3 loop: CASSRGSENEKLFF. The CDR3 nucleotides read TGTGCCAGCTCAAGGGGGTCGGAAAATGAAAAACTGTTTTTT.

This CDR3 reads CASTSRDREYYDEQYF. The CDR3 region has the DNA TGTGCCAGCACTTCCCGGGACAGGGAGTATTACGACGAGCAGTACTTC. The chain combines TRBV27 with TRBJ2-7; 9 bases line up with TRBD1. Germline V gene lookup returns CDR1 MNHEY and CDR2 SMNVEV (reference sequence). Trimming took 7 bases from V and 5 from J; bases not matched to a gene: 15. This CDR3 is built from 16 residues.

V is TRBV19 and J is TRBJ1-5; a possible D gene is TRBD1 (5 bases). V lost 5 bases, J lost 4 bases, and 12 bases lay in between. Germline V gene data show CDR1 as LNHDA and CDR2 as SQIVND (reference sequence). This CDR3 has 14 residues. The CDR3 loop is CASSYGDGNQPQHF. In DNA, the CDR3 is TGTGCCAGTAGTTATGGGGACGGAAATCAGCCCCAGCATTTT.

The CDR3 DNA reads TGTGCCAGCAGCGTAGGGTCCGGGGAGCAGTTCTTC. Translated, it gives CASSVGSGEQFF. The V gene is TRBV9, the J gene TRBJ2-1; no reliable D call. Trimming stripped 0 bases from V and 10 bases from J, with 8 bases between. The germline CDR1 and CDR2 sequences are SGDLS and YYNGEE. The CDR3 has 12 residues.

CDR3 DNA sequence: TGTGCCAGCAGTTTAGGGGGGACTAGCGGGCTTCGCTACAATGAGCAGTTCTTC. Translating gives CASSLGGTSGLRYNEQFF. The chain couples TRBV27 to TRBJ2-1; 12 bases agree with TRBD2. The CDR3 has 18 amino acids. The V gene end was trimmed by 2 bases and the J gene end by 3 bases; junction bases not matched to a gene: 8. Germline CDR1 reads MNHEY; CDR2 reads SMNVEV (reference sequence).

The chain links TRBV7-3 to TRBJ1-1; D unresolved. Per germline, CDR1 SGHTA and CDR2 FQGTGA. The CDR3 totals 14 residues. The V and J ends lost 5 bases and 1 base respectively, with 11 bases between them. The CDR3 sequence: CASSPRTGNTEAFF. The DNA of the CDR3 is TGTGCCAGCAGCCCTCGGACCGGGAACACTGAAGCTTTCTTT. Combining the CDR3 with reference TRBV7-3 and TRBJ1-1 gives the whole variable domain GAGVSQTPSNKVTEKGKYVELRCDPISGHTALYWYRQSLGQGPEFLIYFQGTGAADDSGLPNDRFFAVRPEGSVSTLKIQRTERGDSAVYLCASSPRTGNTEAFFGQGTRLTVV.

This clone was recorded once. CDR3 residues: CASSSQGLNQPQHF. CDR3 nucleotide sequence: TGTGCCAGCAGTTCGCAAGGACTGAATCAGCCCCAGCATTTT. V and J are TRBV6-5 and TRBJ1-5; D gene unclear. Germline lookup yields CDR1 MNHEY and CDR2 SVGAGI. V gave up 4 bases and J gave up 4 bases, with 11 bases separating them. This CDR3 comprises 14 residues.

The V gene is TRBV11-2, the J gene TRBJ1-1; 7 bases are a match to TRBD1. CDR3 length equals 17 residues. Germline V gene lookup returns CDR1 SGHAT and CDR2 FQNNGV. V dropped 7 bases and J dropped 1; count of bases not matched to a gene: 15. The CDR3, as DNA: TGTGCCAGCACTCCTAAAACCCGGGGACAGCCGAACACTGAAGCTTTCTTT. It yields the protein CASTPKTRGQPNTEAFF.

This chain links TRBV28 with TRBJ2-3, with TRBD2 matching 10 bases. Trimming at V came to 3 bases and at J to 0 bases, leaving 21 bases not matched to a gene. The germline V gene encodes CDR1 MDHEN and CDR2 SYDVKM. This CDR3 contains 22 residues. The CDR3 reads CASSFSFKPSGGPGSSTDTQYF. CDR3 nucleotides: TGTGCCAGCAGTTTTAGTTTTAAGCCTAGCGGGGGCCCCGGGTCTAGCACAGATACGCAGTATTTT.

This chain connects TRBV7-2 to TRBJ2-5, with 8 bases matching TRBD2. V was clipped by 3 bases and J by 4 bases; unmatched bases: 4. CDR3 length: 14 amino acids. Germline V gene data show CDR1 as SGHTA and CDR2 as FQGNSA. CDR3 protein: CASSLSGGSETQYF. Written as DNA, the CDR3 is TGTGCCAGCAGCTTGAGCGGGGGATCAGAGACCCAGTACTTC. Together with reference TRBV7-2 and TRBJ2-5, the CDR3 gives the full variable domain: GAGVSQSPSNKVTEKGKDVELRCDPISGHTALYWYRQSLGQGLEFLIYFQGNSAPDKSGLPSDRFSAERTGGSVSTLTIQRTQQEDSAVYLCASSLSGGSETQYFGPGTRLLVL.

In DNA, the CDR3 is TGTGCCAGCAGCGCTGACAGCACGGGAGCTTTCTTT. Residues: CASSADSTGAFF. The chain links TRBV7-9 to TRBJ1-1; possibly TRBD1 for D (5 bases). There are 12 residues in the CDR3. Germline loops: CDR1 SEHNR, CDR2 FQNEAQ (reference sequence). Trimming took off 5 bases at V and 10 bases at J, with 14 bases between the two ends. Full variable domain (remainder filled in from reference TRBV7-9 and TRBJ1-1): DTGVSQNPRHKITKRGQNVTFRCDPISEHNRLYWYRQTLGQGPEFLTYFQNEAQLEKSRLLSDRFSAERPKGSFSTLEIQRTEQGDSAMYLCASSADSTGAFFGQGTRLTVV.

This chain uses TRBV30 with TRBJ1-6, with 12 bases fitting TRBD1. This CDR3 region has 15 residues. V trimming: 3 bases; J trimming: 7 bases; junction bases outside the gene matches: 4. The germline V gene has CDR1 GTSNPN and CDR2 SVGIG (reference sequence). The CDR3 sequence: CAWSRDRGLNSPLHF. The CDR3 DNA reads TGTGCCTGGAGCCGGGACAGGGGGCTGAATTCACCCCTCCACTTT.

CDR3 coding DNA: TGTGCCAGCAGCTTAGGGGTAGCAGGGAACATTCAGTACTTC. It specifies CASSLGVAGNIQYF. This chain connects TRBV7-2 to TRBJ2-4; possibly TRBD1 for D (5 bases). CDR3 length equals 14 residues. V gave up 1 base and J gave up 7 bases, with 11 bases separating them. Germline V gene lookup returns CDR1 SGHTA and CDR2 FQGNSA. Complete variable domain (other parts from reference TRBV7-2 and TRBJ2-4): GAGVSQSPSNKVTEKGKDVELRCDPISGHTALYWYRQSLGQGLEFLIYFQGNSAPDKSGLPSDRFSAERTGGSVSTLTIQRTQQEDSAVYLCASSLGVAGNIQYFGAGTRLSVL.

The chain employs TRBV5-8 and TRBJ2-2, with a possible D match to TRBD2 (5 bases). This CDR3 region has 16 residues. The ends were cut back, 2 bases at V and 5 bases at J, with 16 bases in the middle. The germline gives CDR1 SGHTS, CDR2 YDEGEE. CDR3 protein: CASSFPPGSRTGELFF. CDR3 coding DNA: TGTGCCAGCAGCTTTCCGCCGGGGAGTAGGACCGGGGAGCTGTTTTTT.

The V call is TRBV19, the J call TRBJ2-7; 7 bases match TRBD1. Per germline, CDR1 LNHDA and CDR2 SQIVND (reference sequence). V shed 9 bases, J shed 1 base, and the junction held 6 bases outside the gene matches. CDR3 length: 13 amino acids. The CDR3 loop is CASMRQGSYEQYF. CDR3 DNA sequence: TGTGCCAGCATGCGACAGGGTTCCTACGAGCAGTACTTC.

The chain recombines TRBV6-6 with TRBJ2-1, with D hard to call. The germline gives CDR1 MNHNY, CDR2 SVGAGI (reference sequence). The CDR3 runs to 13 residues. The V end lost 4 bases, the J end lost 9 bases, and 13 bases lay between the germline ends. This CDR3 reads CASSFSDRGEQFF. CDR3 DNA: TGTGCCAGCAGTTTCTCGGATCGCGGTGAGCAGTTCTTC.

This chain connects TRBV6-5 to TRBJ1-6, with D perhaps TRBD1 (6 bases). V was pared by 7 bases and J by 11 bases, with 21 bases between. The germline V gene encodes CDR1 MNHEY and CDR2 SVGAGI. CDR3 length: 15 residues. CDR3 residues: CASNPAGAGGPPLHF. The CDR3 nucleotides read TGTGCCAGCAACCCCGCGGGGGCTGGGGGGCCACCCCTCCACTTT.

The genes are TRBV15 and TRBJ1-5, with a weak D call TRBD1 (6 bases). Germline lookup yields CDR1 LNHNV and CDR2 YYDKDF (reference sequence). V gave up 0 bases and J gave up 3 bases, with 9 bases separating them. The length of the CDR3 is 15 residues. CDR3: CATSREDRLNQPQHF. The DNA for the CDR3 is TGTGCCACCAGCAGAGAGGACAGACTCAATCAGCCCCAGCATTTT.